This TCR beta chain was sequenced during a study of T cell responses to AZD1222 COVID-19 vaccine. Study-level background: Second doses at about 4 or about 12 weeks were pooled.

In its sample, this clone was seen once. Its antigen is unknown. Germline loops: CDR1 SQVTM, CDR2 ANQGSEA. The ends were cut back, 7 bases at V and 0 bases at J, with 15 bases in the middle. The CDR3 covers 14 residues. The study, taken as a whole, reports: Two doses of AZD1222 preceded a rise in Spike-specific TCR breadth and depth.

TCRdb's table, derived via immunoSEQ multiplex PCR, lists solely in-frame clones and lacks some. Of 100,000 to 110,000 clones listed, 80% to 95% are singletons. This chain uses TRBV29-1 with TRBJ1-1; possibly TRBD1 for D (6 bases). The specimen was peripheral blood, collected on day 0 of AZD1222 vaccination. This receptor was obtained from an adult in good health. The CDR3 DNA reads TGCAGCGCCACGCAGGGGCCCATGAACACTGAAGCTTTCTTT. It is translated as CSATQGPMNTEAFF.